The clone carrying this TCR beta chain was recorded a few times. Antigen unknown. Each cDNA molecule in the library carried unique molecular identifiers. How the authors handled the data: The number of TCRs in each sample had a median of about 96,000 and spanned about 20,000 to 690,600. TCRdb reprocessed the RACE reads via MiXCR and lists one record per CDR3 protein. The V and J calls, along with clone size, are taken from TCRdb and not from the paper's own processing. This sample has 30,000 to 35,000 distinct CDR3 sequences, with about 5.5% found just once. The V gene's germline CDR1 is SQVTM and CDR2 ANQGSEA. V trimming: 7 bases; J trimming: 12 bases; junction bases outside the gene matches: 9. This CDR3 is 11 amino acids long. The data are from a study of human T cells and chemical hapten exposure. Overall study: Across samples, TCR yields varied, mostly owing to small differences in pooled library volumes. Overall study results and limits: TCRs exceeding 1 in 1000 frequency stayed unchanged with DPC sensitization.

Time point described: healthy volunteer bleed at 6 weeks. RNA extraction used unfractionated whole blood as the source of total RNA. The clonotype originates from a human donor in good health. Some clones in this sample may be carry-over from other donors' samples. The sample taken for sequencing was whole blood. The J gene is TRBJ2-1, the V gene TRBV29-1; the match to TRBD1 covers 7 bases. CDR3 DNA: TGCAGCGCGAACAGGGGTTTGGTGCAGTTCTTC. As protein: CSANRGLVQFF.